The sequence of this T cell receptor beta chain was determined in a study of cytomegalovirus exposure and HLA in healthy donors (dated by TCRdb to about 2017). About the study as a whole: In an earlier analysis of some 610 of the donors, 276 Gb of sequence data and 90 million to 130 million unique TCR beta sequences from some 170 million T cells were reported. Approximately 310 gigabases of sequencing data and approximately 80 million unique TCR sequences were included in an early release covering under 650 HLA-typed donors. Of the roughly 400 genotyped donors, roughly 80% fell in the genetic ancestry cluster associated with self-reported Caucasian donors. The aim of the study was to test whether cataloging public T cell receptors could identify signatures of past pathogen exposure. The study used immunosequencing to profile the T cell repertoires of several hundred subjects and linked those repertoires to cytomegalovirus serostatus. Besides the first cohort of approximately 670 subjects, a separate validation cohort made up of 120 different subjects was used. To predict cytomegalovirus infection status, the study combined high-throughput TCR immunosequencing, statistical association of individual TCRs with disease status, and machine learning. In a later analysis, previously published TCR beta repertoires from some 640 donors were re-analyzed and high-resolution HLA genotyping was added so that TCR occurrence patterns could be studied. Rather than using new phenotypic data, the later analysis identified candidate immune exposures from TCR beta sequences and from how often those sequences occurred across donors. An earlier analysis of roughly 600 of the donors used high-throughput TCR beta sequencing to judge whether each TCR beta V gene segment behaved as functional or pseudogenic. Alongside the repertoire data, information on donor age, sex, ethnicity and CMV serostatus was compiled. Genome-wide SNP genotypes for about 65% of the 666 donors were used in a later genetic analysis, which treated that subset as a discovery cohort. Every repertoire in the discovery cohort had been generated on one and the same sequencing platform. HLA typing included class I and class II loci at four-digit resolution. Typing coverage differed by locus: A, B, C, DRB1 and DQB1 were typed in roughly 620-640 donors, DQA1 in 522, DPA1 in 600 to 610, and DPB1 in 400 to 480. About 5 DR-DQ haplotypes were handled as single units for association and clustering, since linkage in the cohort was strong. Among some 400 genotyped donors of the cohort, an average of approximately 240,000 unique TCR beta nucleotide sequences were sequenced per donor, about a sixth of them non-productive.

The CDR3 runs 15 residues from the cysteine to the phenylalanine. Only CDR3 DNA is held: 45 bases, read in frame from base 1. V is reduced by 3 bases and J by 9 bases, leaving a spacing of 16 bases between them. CDR1 and CDR2, per the germline V gene, are SGDLS and YYNGEE. As concerns this clone: What this receptor recognizes is not known. The input lacks base qualities; no much larger clone sits a single base away.

The cohort was made up of 500 to 800 healthy bone marrow donors. All cohort members were sampled while nominally healthy, although unrecorded immune exposures were likely present. The donor was CMV seropositive and was included in the group of 250 to 300 seropositive cohort members. A peripheral blood sample was collected from each donor, and TCR beta sequencing was performed on peripheral blood mononuclear cells. Genomic DNA extraction from the blood cell samples was performed with the Qiagen DNeasy Blood Extraction Kit. Library preparation employed the immunoSEQ multiplex PCR assay. A mixture of 60 forward primers for TCR Vbeta segments and 13 reverse primers for TCR Jbeta segments was used in the multiplex PCR. The CDR3 region of rearranged TCR beta genes was amplified from genomic DNA by a multiplex PCR assay. The amplified TCR beta libraries were sequenced on the Illumina HiSeq System as 87-base-pair reads. The paper's data handling went like this. In a later analysis, approximately 74 million unique TCR beta chains were counted across the roughly 670 repertoires, and approximately 11 million of these chains were shared by at least two donors. Raw reads were error-corrected and collapsed into unique sequences with a nearest-neighbor algorithm that merged closely related sequences to remove PCR and sequencing errors. Alignment of CDR3 sequences to IMGT reference sequences was used to assign V, D and J gene segments. For a sequence to be retained, at least a six-nucleotide match to both a V gene segment and a J gene segment was required. A rearrangement was called productive if the CDR3 had no stop codons and remained in frame with V and J, and every other rearrangement was called non-productive. CDR3 was defined by IMGT convention, running from the second conserved V-encoded cysteine to the conserved J-encoded phenylalanine. Sequences without an unambiguous match to a single V gene segment were excluded from the earlier analysis of over 500 of the donors. In an earlier analysis of approximately 590 of the donors, a V segment was called functional when productive rearrangements were above 56.7%, and segregating when the standard deviation between donors exceeded 5%. A statistical classification framework was built for diagnosing cytomegalovirus status from the catalog of TCR beta chain sequences. In a later analysis, V and J genes were assigned by comparing TCR nucleotide sequences against IMGT/GENE-DB human TR gene sequences. A later analysis assigned CDR3 sequences and most-parsimonious VDJ recombination scenarios with the TCRdist pipeline. In a later analysis, every TCR beta chain was defined by the combination of its CDR3 amino acid sequence and its V-gene family, and reads without a unique V-gene family were dropped. To address suspected cross-contamination and a sequencing artifact, a later analysis removed several hundred highly shared, low-generation-probability nucleotide sequences. For each public chain, a later analysis derived a clonal expansion index from normalized ranks of inferred template counts within each repertoire. A later analysis computed generation probabilities with a VDJ recombination model fitted to out-of-frame rearrangements, and checked the results against IGoR. In a later analysis, hypergeometric tests were used to score TCR-TCR, TCR-HLA and TCR-CMV co-occurrence, with a repertoire-size bias correction applied to TCR pairs. To estimate false discovery rates, a later analysis permuted the HLA or CMV assignments 20 times. In a later analysis, co-occurring TCRs were grouped using DBSCAN, and TCRdist sequence similarity was added for clustering within HLA-allele-positive subsets. Co-occurrence clustering excluded repertoires with fewer than 30,000 or more than 120,000 public chains, plus five with anomalous nucleotide sharing. TCRdb mirrors the immuneACCESS table, restricted to in-frame sequences. Some clones are absent from its copies; in checked studies, under half trace to an unresolved V gene, and the reason for the others is unknown. That table furnishes V, J and clone size, whereas the DNA furnished D and trimming. Recorded for this sample are 150,000 to 200,000 clones; 60% to 85% of them occurred a single time. The ten largest clonotypes hold under 2.5% of the sample.

Broader findings and caveats from the paper: According to a later analysis, TCR association rates differed among HLA loci, with DRB1 alleles showing the most associated TCRs and HLA-C alleles showing the fewest. The study gave a list of 150 to 200 TCR beta chains associated with cytomegalovirus. Assigning TCR associations to individual alleles was difficult when HLA alleles, especially DR and DQ, strongly co-occurred. A later analysis found that most CMV-associated TCR beta chains appeared HLA-restricted, with HLA associations seemingly driven largely by CMV exposure. While some public TCRs were present in many individuals, most TCR sequences turned up only very rarely across donors. This cohort had only TCR beta chains sequenced, and the lack of alpha or paired-chain data limited which features could be detected. Some IMGT-functional V segments, including TRBV6-2 and TRBV6-3, could not be told apart with the 87-base-pair reads, so those segments were excluded. Because some donors lacked HLA typing at each locus, the association tests relied only on the typed subset. Broadly in line with IMGT annotations, most TCR beta V segments showed up in productive rearrangements about 87% or about 30% of the time in an earlier analysis of a few hundred of the donors. Fewer than 20 rarely observed V segments, including chromosome 9 orphons, were excluded from the earlier analysis of about 610 of the donors because counts were too low. V-gene and J-gene trimming of TCR beta chains was associated with a missense DCLRE1C variant in a later genetic analysis, and the association was replicated in an independent cohort. The classifier was reported to diagnose cytomegalovirus status with high specificity and sensitivity in both the original cohort and the validation cohort. Linkage disequilibrium might explain the correlated functional status among segregating V segments, but an unknown experimental factor could not be ruled out. Compared with the roughly 710-donor mean, donors in an Asian-associated ancestry cluster had fewer N-insertions in productive TCRs, according to a later genetic analysis. It was suggested by the authors that the approach could potentially be generalized to other disease states and immunological phenotypes. In a later analysis, 16,951 TCR beta sequences were associated with specific HLA alleles at a false discovery rate of 0.05. In vitro tests confirmed that three of the cytomegalovirus-associated TCR beta chains recognize cytomegalovirus antigens. A group of highly shared sequence variants was considered likely to be a technical artifact of the sequencing pipeline. Presence/absence analyses assumed roughly uniform sequencing depth across donors, an assumption that may not hold. A further reported finding was that TCR beta sequences accurately predicted the HLA-A and HLA-B alleles for most subjects in the first cohort. CMV serostatus was the only immune exposure information available for the cohort. A later analysis reported that several top co-occurrence clusters appeared linked to parvovirus B19, influenza, CMV and Epstein-Barr virus. In a later analysis, HLA-associated TCR beta chains were found to be more clonally expanded and to have lower generation probabilities than equally common non-associated chains.

This TCR was recovered from a man in his fifties or sixties in good health and CMV-seropositive. Material for sequencing was PBMCs. The sequence links TRBV9 to TRBJ1-6; a weak D assignment points to TRBD1 (6 bases agree). The CDR3 sequence is CASSARGTSSSPLHF. The sequence in DNA is TGTGCCAGCAGCGCCAGGGGTACAAGTAGTTCACCCCTCCACTTT.